This T cell receptor beta chain comes out of a study of blood T cell repertoires in COVID-19. In the study overall: From T cells, B-cell-depleted T cells, or PBMCs came the material, which was cDNA or gDNA.

Method: immunoSEQ multiplex PCR; TCRdb's copy keeps in-frame clones and lacks some. Of approximately 210,000 clones in the sample, less than 90% were seen once. The CDR3 runs 15 residues. Germline V gene data show CDR1 as MDHEN and CDR2 as SYDVKM. The V and J ends lost 3 bases and 1 base respectively, with 10 bases between them. The sequencing sample was made of peripheral blood. The rearrangement joins TRBV28 to TRBJ1-3; D perhaps matches TRBD1 (6 bases). This receptor was obtained from a woman over 75 with COVID-19, enrolled during active disease. The CDR3 DNA reads TGTGCCAGCAGTTTGAGACAGGCTTCTGGAAACACCATATATTTT. Its protein is CASSLRQASGNTIYF.